The 26 T cell receptor beta chains presented below share a single source sample, sequenced in a study of beta chain features in type 1 diabetes. The sequenced template was cDNA made from the entire isolated RNA. The assay was immunoSEQ multiplex PCR, and TCRdb's table has in-frame clones only and misses some. The sample carries 390,000 or so clones, approximately 15% recorded once. Source material: naive CD4+ T cells from blood. The origin of the receptors is a man aged 25 to 40 in good health.

The rearrangement links TRBV10-3 to TRBJ2-2; D may be TRBD1 (6 bases). This CDR3 is built from 14 residues. Trimming pared 2 bases from V and 6 bases from J, leaving 10 bases between. Germline V gene data show CDR1 as ENHRY and CDR2 as SYGVKD. The CDR3 DNA reads as TGTGCCATCAGTGAGGTGGACAGATCCGGGGAGCTGTTTTTT. Translated, it gives CAISEVDRSGELFF.

There are a few counts of this clone. The V call is TRBV7-2, the J call TRBJ2-5; D might be TRBD2 (6 bases). Germline CDR1 SGHTA, CDR2 FQGNSA. The V end lost 0 bases, the J end lost 2 bases, and 10 bases lay between the germline ends. This CDR3 is built from 15 residues. The CDR3 bases are TGTGCCAGCAGCTTAGCGGCGGGACGGCAAGAGACCCAGTACTTC. Translation: CASSLAAGRQETQYF.

The J gene is TRBJ2-5, the V gene TRBV5-1, with D possibly being TRBD1 (5 bases). From germline, CDR1 is SGHRS and CDR2 YFSETQ. The CDR3 sequence is 14 residues long. Deletions cut 5 bases from V and 1 base from J, with 12 bases between. The CDR3 region has the DNA TGCGCCAGCAGTTCTGACAGCTTCCAAGAGACCCAGTACTTC. Translated: CASSSDSFQETQYF.

This clone was detected a few times. The CDR3 does not end in the conserved phenylalanine or tryptophan, so this is likely a read error. The limits of the CDR3 on the DNA are not certain, so only TCRdb's listed CDR3 is given. The V gene is TRBV2, the J gene TRBJ2-3; the table calls TRBD2, which could not be checked here. The CDR3 is 12 amino acids in total, end residues counted. Per germline, CDR1 SNHLY and CDR2 FYNNEI. CDR3 loop: CASSTTGTSTSG.

The V gene is TRBV4-1, the J gene TRBJ2-5, with 11 bases fitting TRBD2. The CDR3 totals 18 residues. Per germline, CDR1 MGHRA and CDR2 YSYEKL. Germline trimming cut 4 bases from V and 5 bases from J; bases unmatched to any gene: 15. The CDR3 DNA reads as TGCGCCAGCAGCCCGAGATCAACTAGCGGGGGAGGTAGGGAGACCCAGTACTTC. This sequence encodes CASSPRSTSGGGRETQYF.

The chain joins TRBV29-1 to TRBJ1-4; a possible D gene is TRBD1 (6 bases). V dropped 6 bases and J dropped 7 bases, with 12 bases sitting between them. From germline, CDR1 is SQVTM and CDR2 ANQGSEA. The CDR3 is 12 residues long. For the CDR3, the DNA is TGCAGCGTCGGACAGAACGGTGAAAAACTGTTTTTT. Translation: CSVGQNGEKLFF.

The genes are TRBV19 and TRBJ1-5; D not resolved. CDR3 length equals 15 residues. Trimming left V 1 base short and J 4 bases short, with 11 bases between. Germline V gives CDR1 LNHDA, CDR2 SQIVND (reference sequence). CDR3 loop: CASSIVWQINQPQHF. The CDR3 nucleotides read TGTGCCAGTAGTATAGTTTGGCAGATAAATCAGCCCCAGCATTTT.

V usage is TRBV5-1 and J usage is TRBJ2-5; D gene unclear. V was clipped by 4 bases and J by 2 bases, with 9 bases between them. Germline values: CDR1 SGHRS, CDR2 YFSETQ. CDR3 length: 13 residues. The CDR3 sequence is CASSLETQETQYF. The CDR3 region has the DNA TGCGCCAGCAGCCTAGAGACTCAAGAGACCCAGTACTTC.

Only a few counts were recorded for this clone. The chain is built from TRBV7-8 and TRBJ2-1; 11 nucleotides agree with TRBD2. The CDR3 extends over 17 amino acids. Germline V CDR1 and CDR2: SGHVS, FQNEAQ. The junction had 8 bases not matched to a gene; V was cut back by 4 bases and J by 3 bases. CDR3: CASSSSALAGGYNEQFF. In DNA, the CDR3 is TGTGCCAGCAGCTCAAGCGCTCTAGCGGGAGGCTACAATGAGCAGTTCTTC.

This clone occurred a few times. This sequence joins TRBV18 and TRBJ2-7; no definite D call. This CDR3 spans 11 amino acids. Germline-derived CDR1 and CDR2 are KGHSH and LQKENI. With 4 bases removed from V and 5 bases from J, the gap between germline ends came to 6 bases. CDR3 coding DNA: TGTGCCAGCTCACAAAAAGACGAGCAGTACTTC. As protein: CASSQKDEQYF. Drawing the rest from reference TRBV18 and TRBJ2-7, the complete variable domain is NAGVMQNPRHLVRRRGQEARLRCSPMKGHSHVYWYRQLPEEGLKFMVYLQKENIIDESGMPKERFSAEFPKEGPSILRIQQVVRGDSAAYFCASSQKDEQYFGPGTRLTVT.

In regard to this clone: Relative to the germline gene, one junction end is altered; a read error may explain this. The V call is TRBV27, the J call TRBJ2-4; possible D gene TRBD1, 5 bases. The germline CDR1 and CDR2 sequences are MNHEY and SMNVEV (reference sequence). The CDR3 consists of 11 residues. The CDR3 loop reads CASSSGSIRYF. The CDR3 DNA reads TGTGCCAGCAGTTCAGGGTCGATTCGGTACTTC.

This clone was counted only a few times. The chain links TRBV5-1 to TRBJ2-3; D not certain. This CDR3 has 13 amino acids. Trimming removed 2 bases at V and 1 base at J, with 5 bases between. The germline V gene encodes CDR1 SGHRS and CDR2 YFSETQ. CDR3 bases: TGCGCCAGCAGCTTTGGGGGCACAGATACGCAGTATTTT. This encodes CASSFGGTDTQYF. The entire variable domain, with the rest obtained from reference TRBV5-1 and TRBJ2-3, is as follows: KAGVTQTPRYLIKTRGQQVTLSCSPISGHRSVSWYQQTPGQGLQFLFEYFSETQRNKGNFPGRFSGRQFSNSRSEMNVSTLELGDSALYLCASSFGGTDTQYFGPGTRLTVL.

This clone appeared a few times. This chain links TRBV30 with TRBJ1-1; D might be TRBD1 (5 bases). In germline, CDR1 is GTSNPN, CDR2 SVGIG (reference sequence). The CDR3 consists of 11 residues. With 2 bases removed from V and 8 bases from J, the gap between germline ends came to 9 bases. This chain's CDR3 is CAWSLRAEAFF. DNA for the CDR3: TGTGCCTGGAGTCTCAGGGCCGAAGCTTTCTTT.

This clone was seen a few times. The chain combines TRBV2 with TRBJ2-7, with 9 bases lining up with TRBD1. Per germline, CDR1 SNHLY and CDR2 FYNNEI. V lost 10 bases and J lost 2; bases outside the gene matches: 9. This CDR3 region has 14 residues. For the CDR3, the DNA is TGTGCCAATGGCGGTAGGACAGGGGCCTACGAGCAGTACTTC. Translating it yields CANGGRTGAYEQYF.

The table lists this clone with a few counts. V is TRBV7-6 and J is TRBJ2-7; D possibly corresponds to TRBD2 (6 bases). Germline values: CDR1 SGHVS, CDR2 FNYEAQ. V lost 7 bases, J lost 0 bases, and 13 bases lay in between. The CDR3 is 14 amino acids. CDR3 nucleotides: TGTGCCAGCACGCCCCTGACTAGCTCCTACGAGCAGTACGTC. Translating gives CASTPLTSSYEQYV.

The V call is TRBV7-2, the J call TRBJ2-2, with 9 bases matching TRBD1. Germline values: CDR1 SGHTA, CDR2 FQGNSA. V trimming: 8 bases; J trimming: 6 bases; junction bases outside the gene matches: 7. The CDR3 is made up of 14 amino acids. The CDR3: CASLTGGSPGELFF. CDR3 sequence (DNA): TGTGCCAGCCTGACAGGGGGTTCTCCCGGGGAGCTGTTTTTT.

In its sample, this clone was seen a few times. J is TRBJ2-3 and V is TRBV9; TRBD2 is a possible D gene (6 bases). Germline V gene lookup returns CDR1 SGDLS and CDR2 YYNGEE. CDR3 length equals 13 residues. V lost 6 bases and J lost 8, with 16 bases in between. CDR3 in DNA: TGTGCCAGCAACCTGTTGGACTATTCTACGCAGTATTTT. As protein: CASNLLDYSTQYF.

V is TRBV5-1 and J is TRBJ1-1, with a weak D call TRBD1 (5 bases). This CDR3 contains 15 residues. V was pared by 0 bases and J by 3 bases, with 12 bases between. The germline V gene has CDR1 SGHRS and CDR2 YFSETQ. The CDR3 DNA reads TGCGCCAGCAGCTTGGAATCCGGGACTTACACTGAAGCTTTCTTT. It yields the protein CASSLESGTYTEAFF.

This clone was picked up a small number of times. V and J are TRBV5-4 and TRBJ2-3; 7 nucleotides line up with TRBD1. The CDR3 contains 14 residues. Looked up from germline, CDR1 is SGHNT and CDR2 is YYREEE (reference sequence). V gave up 4 bases and J gave up 0 bases; unmatched junction bases: 2. This chain's CDR3 is CASSQDRSTDTQYF. For the CDR3, the DNA is TGTGCCAGCAGCCAGGACAGGAGCACAGATACGCAGTATTTT.

This clone has more than one count but fewer than ten. The rearrangement joins TRBV27 to TRBJ2-1; TRBD1 matches at 8 bases. V was pared by 5 bases and J by 2 bases, with 5 bases of the junction left unmatched. The germline gives CDR1 MNHEY, CDR2 SMNVEV (reference sequence). There are 15 residues in the CDR3. The CDR3: CASSPGQGPYNEQFF. For the CDR3, the DNA is TGTGCCAGCAGTCCCGGACAGGGCCCCTACAATGAGCAGTTCTTC.

The J gene is TRBJ2-3, the V gene TRBV19; 8 bases fit TRBD2. CDR1 and CDR2 from the germline V gene are LNHDA and SQIVND (reference sequence). The CDR3 is 14 residues long. J was trimmed by 13 bases and V by 5 bases; bases with no gene match: 14. The CDR3 sequence is CASSSSLTSDLEYF. The CDR3, as DNA: TGTGCCAGTAGTTCCTCGCTGACTAGCGACCTCGAGTATTTT.

This chain links TRBV6-5 with TRBJ1-4; TRBD1 matches 7 bases. The germline V gene has CDR1 MNHEY and CDR2 SVGAGI. J was trimmed by 4 bases and V by 6 bases; bases with no gene match: 5. The CDR3 contains 14 residues. This chain's CDR3 is CASRHRGLNEKLFF. The CDR3 nucleotides are TGTGCCAGCAGACATAGGGGGCTTAATGAAAAACTGTTTTTT.

The rearrangement links TRBV29-1 to TRBJ2-5; TRBD2 matches at 9 bases. The ends lost 5 bases at V and 5 bases at J; junction bases unmatched: 9. CDR3 length: 14 residues. Germline V gene lookup returns CDR1 SQVTM and CDR2 ANQGSEA. CDR3 residues: CSVLPGLAVETQYF. CDR3 nucleotides: TGCAGCGTTTTACCGGGACTAGCCGTCGAGACCCAGTACTTC.

The chain is built from TRBV10-3 and TRBJ1-1, with TRBD1 matching over 11 bases. The CDR3 length is 14 residues. In germline, CDR1 is ENHRY, CDR2 SYGVKD. V shed 9 bases and J 1 base; nucleotides not matched to a gene: 4. CDR3 in amino acids: CAIGTGGRNTEAFF. The CDR3 DNA sequence: TGTGCCATTGGGACAGGGGGTAGGAACACTGAAGCTTTCTTT.

This clone has only a few counts. The CDR3 region is CASSIQGTDTQYF. The CDR3 bases are TGTGCCAGCAGCATCCAGGGGACAGATACGCAGTATTTT. The rearrangement links TRBV7-2 to TRBJ2-3; weak D call: TRBD1 (6 bases). V was clipped by 5 bases and J by 3 bases, with 9 bases between them. This CDR3 spans 13 amino acids. Germline V gene lookup returns CDR1 SGHTA and CDR2 FQGNSA.

The J gene is TRBJ1-1, the V gene TRBV7-8; D is unresolved. The V gene lost 6 bases and the J gene lost 1 base, with 9 bases spanning the gap. The CDR3 sequence is 13 residues long. Germline values: CDR1 SGHVS, CDR2 FQNEAQ. CDR3 residues: CASRIKKNTEAFF. The CDR3 DNA follows: TGTGCCAGCAGAATCAAGAAGAACACTGAAGCTTTCTTT. Filled out from reference TRBV7-8 and TRBJ1-1, the complete variable domain reads GAGVSQSPRYKVAKRGQDVALRCDPISGHVSLFWYQQALGQGPEFLTYFQNEAQLDKSGLPSDRFFAERPEGSVSTLKIQRTQQEDSAVYLCASRIKKNTEAFFGQGTRLTVV.